Below, 26 T cell receptor beta chains from the same sample are listed, as sequenced in a study of T cells in narcolepsy. Assay: immunoSEQ multiplex PCR; the TCRdb copy retains only in-frame clones and omits some. The sample shows 25,000 to 30,000 clones, about 89% of them seen only once. Sample: memory (CD45RA-) CD4+ T cells from blood. The receptor set was obtained from a human donor in good health.

This clone was seen only once. The chain employs TRBV30 and TRBJ1-2, with no clear D. The germline V gene has CDR1 GTSNPN and CDR2 SVGIG (reference sequence). Between the trimmed V and J ends, which lost 3 bases and 7 bases, there was a span of 12 bases. The CDR3 runs to 12 residues. The CDR3 region is CAWSLATSGYTF. CDR3 sequence (DNA): TGTGCCTGGAGCCTCGCCACGTCTGGCTACACCTTC. Variable domain in full (rest from reference TRBV30 and TRBJ1-2): SQTIHQWPATLVQPVGSPLSLECTVEGTSNPNLYWYRQAAGRGLQLLFYSVGIGQISSEVPQNLSASRPQDRQFILSSKKLLLSDSGFYLCAWSLATSGYTFGSGTRLTVV.

The table lists this clone with a count of one. The gene calls are TRBV6-1 and TRBJ2-4, with D possibly TRBD2 on 6 matching bases. In germline, CDR1 is MNHNS, CDR2 SASEGT. V was clipped by 8 bases and J by 5 bases, with 16 bases between them. The CDR3 length is 14 residues. The DNA of the CDR3 is TGTGCCAGCGGTCACGCGGGACGCGAAAACATTCAGTACTTC. As protein: CASGHAGRENIQYF.

This clone has a single count. The V call is TRBV28, the J call TRBJ2-7, with 7 bases aligning to TRBD1. The CDR3 is 14 amino acids. The V gene's germline CDR1 is MDHEN and CDR2 SYDVKM. The ends lost 6 bases at V and 3 bases at J; junction bases unmatched: 8. CDR3 bases: TGTGCCAGCAGGTCGACAGGGCTGAGCTACGAGCAGTACTTC. It is translated as CASRSTGLSYEQYF.

This clone came up once. V is TRBV25-1 and J is TRBJ1-1, with D possibly being TRBD1 (5 bases). This CDR3 is built from 16 residues. Germline lookup yields CDR1 MGHDK and CDR2 SYGVNS. V was shortened by 3 bases and J by 0 bases, with 14 bases between the two germline ends. This chain's CDR3 is CASSEGLGGMNTEAFF. The CDR3 bases are TGTGCCAGCAGTGAGGGGCTGGGGGGTATGAACACTGAAGCTTTCTTT.

The chain combines TRBV6-5 with TRBJ2-3; D is perhaps TRBD2 (6 bases). CDR3 length: 13 amino acids. CDR1 MNHEY and CDR2 SVGAGI come from the germline V gene. V gave up 5 bases and J gave up 5 bases, with 11 bases separating them. The CDR3 sequence is CASSGRFVDTQYF. Written as DNA, the CDR3 is TGTGCCAGCAGTGGGAGGTTCGTAGATACGCAGTATTTT.

This clone appeared once. This rearrangement joins TRBV7-9 to TRBJ2-3, with D unresolved. Per the germline V gene, CDR1 is SEHNR and CDR2 is FQNEAQ (reference sequence). This CDR3 has 14 amino acids. Trimming removed 8 bases at V and 2 bases at J, with 14 bases between. The CDR3: CASAVGTHTDTQYF. CDR3 sequence (DNA): TGTGCCAGCGCGGTAGGAACCCACACAGATACGCAGTATTTT.

V and J are TRBV30 and TRBJ1-2, with a weak D call TRBD1 (5 bases). The length of the CDR3 is 15 residues. The germline V gene has CDR1 GTSNPN and CDR2 SVGIG (reference sequence). The V end lost 4 bases, the J end lost 4 bases, and 19 bases lay between the germline ends. The CDR3 sequence is CAWKGVGQEIYGYTF. The CDR3 nucleotides read TGTGCCTGGAAGGGTGTGGGGCAGGAGATCTATGGCTACACCTTC.

CDR3 sequence (DNA): TGTGCCAGCAGCTTGGCTGTCCAGGGCTCTGGAAACACCATATATTTT. The encoded protein is CASSLAVQGSGNTIYF. The chain combines TRBV5-4 with TRBJ1-3; D is possibly TRBD1 (5 bases). This CDR3 has 16 residues. Germline CDR1 is SGHNT and CDR2 is YYREEE (reference sequence). V lost 0 bases and J lost 0, with 10 bases in between.

V and J are TRBV9 and TRBJ2-5; 11 bases align to TRBD2. V lost 0 bases to trimming and J lost 5 bases; unmatched junction nucleotides: 3. This CDR3 region has 15 residues. The germline gives CDR1 SGDLS, CDR2 YYNGEE. In DNA, the CDR3 is TGTGCCAGCAGCGTAGGGTCTAGCGGGGGGGAGACCCAGTACTTC. Its protein is CASSVGSSGGETQYF.

CDR3 region: CASSQVGENEKLFF. CDR3 sequence (DNA): TGTGCCAGCAGTCAGGTGGGAGAGAATGAAAAACTGTTTTTT. This sequence joins TRBV28 and TRBJ1-4; D call uncertain. Germline CDR1 is MDHEN and CDR2 is SYDVKM. Between the trimmed V and J ends, which lost 5 bases and 5 bases, there was a span of 12 bases. The CDR3 is 14 residues long.

The V and J genes are TRBV7-2 and TRBJ1-5; weak D call: TRBD1 (5 bases). V was trimmed by 2 bases and J by 2 bases, leaving 10 bases between them. CDR3 size: 15 residues. Germline V gives CDR1 SGHTA, CDR2 FQGNSA. The CDR3 DNA sequence: TGTGCCAGCAGCTTACTCGGGGGGGGCAATCAGCCCCAGCATTTT. As protein: CASSLLGGGNQPQHF.

The chain uses TRBV2 and TRBJ2-7; D is ambiguous. V lost 2 bases and J lost 1, with 9 bases in between. Germline V CDR1 and CDR2: SNHLY, FYNNEI. The CDR3 has 14 amino acids. In DNA, the CDR3 is TGTGCCAGCAGTGAAAATGGCGGTTCCTACGAGCAGTACTTC. Its translation is CASSENGGSYEQYF.

The gene calls are TRBV7-2 and TRBJ1-3; TRBD1 matches at 10 bases. The length of the CDR3 is 16 residues. The V gene end was trimmed by 1 base and the J gene end by 1 base; junction bases not matched to a gene: 1. Per the germline V gene, CDR1 is SGHTA and CDR2 is FQGNSA. CDR3 sequence: CASSLEDRGSGNTIYF. DNA of the CDR3: TGTGCCAGCAGCTTAGAGGACAGGGGGTCTGGAAACACCATATATTTT. Together with reference TRBV7-2 and TRBJ1-3, the CDR3 gives the full variable domain: GAGVSQSPSNKVTEKGKDVELRCDPISGHTALYWYRQSLGQGLEFLIYFQGNSAPDKSGLPSDRFSAERTGGSVSTLTIQRTQQEDSAVYLCASSLEDRGSGNTIYFGEGSWLTVV.

This chain uses TRBV7-2 with TRBJ1-4, with D possibly matching TRBD1 (5 bases). V lost 6 bases to trimming and J lost 4 bases, with 15 bases between them. In germline, CDR1 is SGHTA, CDR2 FQGNSA. This CDR3 spans 15 amino acids. The CDR3 sequence: CASSPRDRFNEKLFF. CDR3 coding DNA: TGTGCCAGCAGTCCCCGTGACAGATTTAATGAAAAACTGTTTTTT.

This chain links TRBV6-1 with TRBJ1-1; 8 bases are a match to TRBD1. The CDR3 has 13 amino acids. Germline V lookup: CDR1 MNHNS, CDR2 SASEGT. With V trimmed by 8 bases and J by 4 bases, 6 bases remained unmatched. CDR3 sequence reads: CASQGRGPTEAFF. The CDR3 nucleotides read TGTGCCAGCCAAGGCAGGGGGCCCACTGAAGCTTTCTTT.

The V call is TRBV28, the J call TRBJ2-1, with 13 bases fitting TRBD2. V shed 5 bases, J shed 9 bases, and the junction held 4 bases outside the gene matches. The CDR3 has 14 residues. CDR1 and CDR2 from the germline V gene are MDHEN and SYDVKM. CDR3 sequence: CASSLLAGGPEQFF. CDR3 nucleotide sequence: TGTGCCAGCAGTCTACTAGCGGGAGGGCCTGAGCAGTTCTTC.

This chain connects TRBV5-1 to TRBJ2-3, with 10 bases matching TRBD1. Per the germline V gene, CDR1 is SGHRS and CDR2 is YFSETQ. This CDR3 contains 15 residues. The J segment lost 2 bases and the V segment lost 7 bases, leaving 7 bases of the junction unmatched. The CDR3 DNA sequence: TGCGCCAGCGTCACCGGGACAGGGGCCACAGATACGCAGTATTTT. Residues: CASVTGTGATDTQYF.

This clone was observed a handful of times. This sequence joins TRBV4-2 and TRBJ1-4; D is uncertain. Germline V gene sequence: CDR1 LGHNA, CDR2 YNFKEQ. The CDR3 runs 13 residues. Trimming took 3 bases from V and 7 from J, leaving 9 bases between them. The CDR3, as DNA: TGTGCCAGCAGCCAGGCCCACACTGAAAAACTGTTTTTT. This sequence encodes CASSQAHTEKLFF.

This clone has just a few counts. The rearrangement joins TRBV30 to TRBJ1-1; 8 bases align to TRBD1. CDR3 length: 12 amino acids. Germline values: CDR1 GTSNPN, CDR2 SVGIG (reference sequence). J lost 3 bases, V lost 4 bases, and 1 base had no gene match. The CDR3 DNA follows: TGTGCCTGGAACAGGGGGGACACTGAAGCTTTCTTT. The encoded protein is CAWNRGDTEAFF.

This clone has only a few counts. The rearrangement joins TRBV6-6 to TRBJ2-7; D uncertain. The CDR3 extends over 16 amino acids. Looked up from germline, CDR1 is MNHNY and CDR2 is SVGAGI (reference sequence). V lost 7 bases and J lost 0, with 19 bases in between. CDR3 coding DNA: TGTGCCAGCACCCCTAACGTTGGGTTGAGCTCCTACGAGCAGTACTTC. This encodes CASTPNVGLSSYEQYF.

This chain links TRBV7-9 with TRBJ2-7; 9 bases are a match to TRBD1. V gave up 6 bases and J gave up 2 bases; unmatched junction bases: 11. The CDR3 sequence is 16 residues long. The germline V gene encodes CDR1 SEHNR and CDR2 FQNEAQ (reference sequence). The CDR3 sequence: CASRRTGQGFAYEQYF. CDR3 DNA: TGTGCCAGCAGGCGAACCGGACAGGGGTTCGCCTACGAGCAGTACTTC.

This chain links TRBV6-1 with TRBJ2-5; no clear D. Germline CDR1 MNHNS, CDR2 SASEGT. V was pared by 1 base and J by 4 bases, with 16 bases between. The CDR3 runs to 16 residues. The CDR3, as DNA: TGTGCCAGCAGTGAAGTAGGAAAGAAATCAGCAGAGACCCAGTACTTC. Amino acids: CASSEVGKKSAETQYF.

The gene calls are TRBV2 and TRBJ2-2, with D perhaps matching TRBD1 or TRBD2 (5 bases each). This CDR3 contains 12 residues. The germline V and J ends were trimmed by 4 bases and 6 bases, with 6 bases remaining between them. Germline values: CDR1 SNHLY, CDR2 FYNNEI. CDR3 bases: TGTGCCAGCAGTGGGGACCCCGGGGAGCTGTTTTTT. Translation gives CASSGDPGELFF.

This clone was seen more than once but under ten times. This chain uses TRBV6-1 with TRBJ2-7, with D hard to call. Trimming removed 5 bases at V and 4 bases at J, with 6 bases between. The CDR3 contains 11 residues. Germline lookup yields CDR1 MNHNS and CDR2 SASEGT. In nucleotides, the CDR3 is TGTGCCAGCAGTAAAGATTACGAGCAGTACTTC. This gives the protein CASSKDYEQYF.

The chain joins TRBV7-9 to TRBJ1-3; TRBD1 agrees at 8 bases. The CDR3 length is 15 residues. The ends lost 4 bases at V and 4 bases at J; junction bases unmatched: 6. Germline V gene data show CDR1 as SEHNR and CDR2 as FQNEAQ (reference sequence). CDR3 in amino acids: CASSSGQGVGNTIYF. The CDR3 DNA follows: TGTGCCAGCAGCTCAGGACAGGGCGTCGGAAACACCATATATTTT.

This chain joins TRBV7-2 and TRBJ1-5; perhaps TRBD1 as D (6 bases). Trimming stripped 2 bases from V and 4 bases from J, with 12 bases between. CDR3 length equals 15 residues. The V gene's germline CDR1 is SGHTA and CDR2 FQGNSA. The CDR3 DNA follows: TGTGCCAGCAGCTTATTGGGGGGGACAAATCAGCCCCAGCATTTT. Its protein product is CASSLLGGTNQPQHF.